The entry below describes one T cell receptor (beta chain). The data derive from a study of blood T cell repertoires in COVID-19. Sequencing used immunoSEQ multiplex PCR; TCRdb keeps in-frame clones, though not all of them. There are 220,000 or so clones in the sample; 84% occur only once, and 6.8% lies in the top ten. Trimming left V 1 base short and J 7 bases short, with 15 bases between. The CDR3 extends over 15 amino acids. CDR1 is SGHDT and CDR2 is YYEEEE in the germline V gene. The chain has TRBV5-6 and TRBJ2-1, with TRBD2 as a possible D gene (6 bases). This TCR was sampled from a woman between 40 and 55 years old who had recovered from COVID-19. Input material: PBMCs or T cells enriched from blood (not recorded which). The CDR3 region has the DNA TGTGCCAGCAGCTTGACGGCGGGATTCGAAAATGAGCAGTTCTTC. Its protein is CASSLTAGFENEQFF.